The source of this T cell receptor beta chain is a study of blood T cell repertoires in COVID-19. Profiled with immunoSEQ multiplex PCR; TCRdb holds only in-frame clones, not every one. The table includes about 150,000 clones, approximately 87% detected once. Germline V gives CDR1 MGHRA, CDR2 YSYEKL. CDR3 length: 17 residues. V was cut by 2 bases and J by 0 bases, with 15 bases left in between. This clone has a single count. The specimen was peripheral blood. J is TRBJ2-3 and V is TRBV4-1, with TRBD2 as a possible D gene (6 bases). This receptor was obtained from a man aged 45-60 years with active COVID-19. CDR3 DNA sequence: TGCGCCAGCAGCCAAATCCACGGGGGAGTTAGCACAGATACGCAGTATTTT. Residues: CASSQIHGGVSTDTQYF.